This T cell receptor beta chain was captured by sequencing in a study of CD8 T cells in ankylosing spondylitis. Trimming removed 0 bases from V and 4 bases from J, with 12 bases in between. CDR1 and CDR2 from the germline V gene are SGHRS and YFSETQ. The CDR3 spans 15 residues. Generation of TCR beta libraries employed quantitative 5'-RACE incorporating molecular barcodes. TCRdb itself ran the 5' RACE reads through MiXCR, one entry per CDR3 protein. The table has about 140,000 distinct CDR3 sequences, roughly 6.6% seen once. This clonotype was recorded at least ten times. V gene TRBV5-1 combines with J gene TRBJ2-3; D is possibly TRBD2 (5 bases). This receptor was identified in a female donor with ankylosing spondylitis or in good health (not recorded which). Sequencing was carried out using blood, either unsorted or a sorted T cell fraction (not recorded which). DNA of the CDR3: TGCGCCAGCAGCTTGGGTTGGGCGGGTTCAGATACGCAGTATTTT. Encoded protein: CASSLGWAGSDTQYF.